In its sample, the clone carrying this TCR beta chain was seen many times. The source of the sample is a study of molecular identifiers for immune sequencing clone quantification. Germline CDR1 is SGHNT and CDR2 is YYREEE (reference sequence). V was cut by 2 bases and J by 6 bases, with 16 bases left in between. The CDR3 has 15 amino acids. TCRdb processed the PCR reads anew with MiXCR; each CDR3 protein has one entry. The table has over 50,000 distinct CDR3 sequences, roughly a third seen once. The origin of this receptor is a human donor in good health. Some libraries in this study had Jurkat cell RNA spiked in. The rearrangement links TRBV5-4 to TRBJ2-3, with D possibly being TRBD1 (6 bases). Material: naive CD8+ T cells from blood, with Jurkat cell RNA spiked in. The subset denotes: FACS-sorted CD8+CD4-CCR7+CD45RA+ naive T cells. The CDR3: CASSLEQGVMDTQYF. The CDR3 nucleotides are TGTGCCAGCAGCTTAGAACAGGGTGTGATGGATACGCAGTATTTT.